These 23 T cell receptor beta chains share one sample of origin, sequenced in a study of control samples from healthy donors and cancer patients. Measured with immunoSEQ multiplex PCR; TCRdb has only the in-frame clones, and not every one. The repertoire includes roughly 450,000 clones, 75% to 95% of them detected once, and 5% to 7% sits in the top ten. The sample taken for sequencing was PBMCs. These receptors came from a man aged 35 to 55 with head and neck cancer.

V and J are TRBV7-2 and TRBJ1-4; 8 bases agree with TRBD1. The CDR3 sequence is 14 residues long. The V gene end was trimmed by 5 bases and the J gene end by 3 bases; junction bases not matched to a gene: 2. The germline CDR1 and CDR2 sequences are SGHTA and FQGNSA. CDR3 DNA sequence: TGTGCCAGCAGCCTCAGGGGGCCTAATGAAAAACTGTTTTTT. This codes for CASSLRGPNEKLFF.

V and J are TRBV11-2 and TRBJ2-3, with 13 bases identical to TRBD2. This CDR3 comprises 15 residues. Germline lookup yields CDR1 SGHAT and CDR2 FQNNGV. J was trimmed by 9 bases and V by 0 bases; bases with no gene match: 3. CDR3 sequence (DNA): TGTGCCAGCAGCTTAGAGGGACTAGCGGGGAGCACGCAGTATTTT. Translation: CASSLEGLAGSTQYF.

This rearrangement joins TRBV28 to TRBJ2-5; 9 nucleotides line up with TRBD2. The junction had 8 bases not matched to a gene; V was cut back by 5 bases and J by 1 base. The CDR3 length is 16 residues. Germline V gene data show CDR1 as MDHEN and CDR2 as SYDVKM. The CDR3 nucleotides read TGTGCCAGCAGTGGACGACTAGCGGCCTTCCAAGAGACCCAGTACTTC. Protein product: CASSGRLAAFQETQYF. Using reference TRBV28 and TRBJ2-5 for the parts outside the CDR3, the full variable domain is DVKVTQSSRYLVKRTGEKVFLECVQDMDHENMFWYRQDPGLGLRLIYFSYDVKMKEKGDIPEGYSVSREKKERFSLILESASTNQTSMYLCASSGRLAAFQETQYFGPGTRLLVL.

This clone showed up just once. The rearrangement links TRBV4-2 to TRBJ2-5, with TRBD2 matching 7 bases. V dropped 0 bases and J dropped 8; count of bases not matched to a gene: 15. Germline V lookup: CDR1 LGHNA, CDR2 YNFKEQ. CDR3 length: 17 residues. CDR3 in DNA: TGTGCCAGCAGCCAAGAGGGGTCACTAGCGCTGGGGCAAACCCAGTACTTC. Its translation is CASSQEGSLALGQTQYF.

Note on this clone: The junction shows a germline mismatch at one end, possibly a read error. The rearrangement joins TRBV7-7 to TRBJ2-1, with 8 bases fitting TRBD2. The germline V gene encodes CDR1 SSHAT and CDR2 FNYEAQ (reference sequence). The CDR3 is made up of 16 amino acids. The CDR3, as DNA: TGTGCTAGCAGCCCCCGGTCGGGACTAGTCATGAATGAGCAGTTCTTC. Its protein product is CASSPRSGLVMNEQFF.

The chain links TRBV11-2 to TRBJ2-5, with TRBD1 matching 9 bases. V shed 4 bases and J 2 bases; nucleotides not matched to a gene: 8. In germline, CDR1 is SGHAT, CDR2 FQNNGV. The CDR3 runs to 16 residues. This CDR3 is CASSSRGTGQQETQYF. The CDR3 DNA reads TGTGCCAGCAGCTCACGTGGGACAGGGCAACAAGAGACCCAGTACTTC.

V gene TRBV5-6 combines with J gene TRBJ1-5; D ambiguous. Germline V gene lookup returns CDR1 SGHDT and CDR2 YYEEEE. Trimming stripped 4 bases from V and 2 bases from J, with 7 bases between. The CDR3 totals 13 residues. CDR3 nucleotide sequence: TGTGCCAGCAGCACGGACGGCAATCAGCCCCAGCATTTT. This sequence encodes CASSTDGNQPQHF.

V gene TRBV4-3 combines with J gene TRBJ1-2, with D perhaps matching TRBD1 (5 bases). Per the germline V gene, CDR1 is LGHNA and CDR2 is YSLEER. Trimming left V 4 bases short and J 7 bases short, with 19 bases between. The CDR3 extends over 15 amino acids. CDR3 loop: CASSRGVGAGPGYTF. The CDR3 DNA sequence: TGCGCCAGCAGCCGGGGGGTTGGAGCGGGCCCTGGCTACACCTTC.

This chain uses TRBV7-2 with TRBJ2-7; 10 bases fit TRBD1. Trimming took 4 bases from V and 6 from J; bases not matched to a gene: 9. The germline V gene has CDR1 SGHTA and CDR2 FQGNSA. This CDR3 region has 15 residues. CDR3 bases: TGTGCCAGCAGCTCCCGGGACAGGGGCGTCGGCGAGCAGTACTTC. Translating gives CASSSRDRGVGEQYF.

The rearrangement links TRBV3-1 (or the pseudogene TRBV3-2) to TRBJ1-3; D might be TRBD1 (6 bases). V lost 3 bases, J lost 2 bases, and 14 bases lay in between. Germline assignment: CDR1 LGHDT and CDR2 YNNKEL (reference sequence). This CDR3 comprises 16 residues. The CDR3 region has the DNA TGTGCCAGCAGCCAGCCCCAGGGGTCGGCTGGAAACACCATATATTTT. It codes for CASSQPQGSAGNTIYF.

This chain uses TRBV27 with TRBJ2-1; D is perhaps TRBD2 (5 bases). The V end lost 3 bases, the J end lost 4 bases, and 13 bases lay between the germline ends. CDR3 length: 15 residues. Germline V gene data show CDR1 as MNHEY and CDR2 as SMNVEV (reference sequence). The CDR3 region is CASSLMPGVYNEQFF. CDR3 sequence (DNA): TGTGCCAGCAGTTTGATGCCCGGGGTTTACAATGAGCAGTTCTTC.

The J gene is TRBJ1-5, the V gene TRBV28; no clear D gene. Germline V gene sequence: CDR1 MDHEN, CDR2 SYDVKM. The CDR3 loop spans 13 amino acids. V was trimmed by 3 bases and J by 5 bases, leaving 8 bases between them. CDR3 region: CASSLPPHQPQHF. The CDR3 region has the DNA TGTGCCAGCAGTTTGCCCCCCCATCAGCCCCAGCATTTT.

V gene TRBV2 combines with J gene TRBJ2-4; maybe TRBD2 (6 bases). The CDR3 has 17 residues. V was shortened by 6 bases and J by 0 bases, with 18 bases between the two germline ends. CDR1 is SNHLY, CDR2 FYNNEI, per germline. The CDR3 bases are TGTGCCAGCAGAGACAGCAGGGACTTAATAGCCAAAAACATTCAGTACTTC. Its translation: CASRDSRDLIAKNIQYF.

About this clone itself: Distinct nucleotide sequences in the sample also encode this CDR3. V and J are TRBV2 and TRBJ2-5, with a possible D match to TRBD1 (5 bases). CDR3 size: 11 residues. V was pared by 5 bases and J by 5 bases, with 6 bases between. In germline, CDR1 is SNHLY, CDR2 FYNNEI. Written as DNA, the CDR3 is TGTGCCAGCAGTCCAGGGGAGACCCAGTACTTC. This sequence encodes CASSPGETQYF.

CDR3 loop: CASSPGLSLGEQFF. CDR3 in DNA: TGTGCCAGCAGTCCGGGACTATCCTTGGGTGAGCAGTTCTTC. The chain joins TRBV11-3 to TRBJ2-1, with 7 bases lining up with TRBD2. The length of the CDR3 is 14 residues. CDR1 and CDR2 from the germline V gene are SGHNT and YENEEA. V trimming: 6 bases; J trimming: 9 bases; junction bases outside the gene matches: 11.

The J gene is TRBJ1-2, the V gene TRBV7-9; D gene unclear. Germline V gene data show CDR1 as SEHNR and CDR2 as FQNEAQ (reference sequence). Trimming left V 1 base short and J 0 bases short, with 6 bases between. This CDR3 has 14 amino acids. The CDR3 DNA is TGTGCCAGCAGCTTAGACGGGGCTAACTATGGCTACACCTTC. This translates into CASSLDGANYGYTF.

The rearrangement uses TRBV24-1 and TRBJ2-1; 7 bases align to TRBD2. Germline V gene sequence: CDR1 KGHDR, CDR2 SFDVKD. The CDR3 contains 15 residues. Unmatched junction bases numbered 3, after V lost 4 bases and J lost 1 base. In DNA form, the CDR3 reads TGTGCCACCAGTGACCCGGGGGGTTCCTACAATGAGCAGTTCTTC. It encodes CATSDPGGSYNEQFF.

This clone was picked up one time. This rearrangement joins TRBV28 to TRBJ2-2; a weak D match, TRBD1 (6 bases). Trimming shortened V by 3 bases and J by 7 bases, and 27 bases separated the two germline ends. CDR3 length: 19 amino acids. CDR1 MDHEN and CDR2 SYDVKM come from the germline V gene. This chain's CDR3 is CASSFIRRGGIATGGELFF. As DNA, the CDR3 is TGTGCCAGCAGTTTCATACGTCGTGGGGGCATCGCAACGGGCGGGGAGCTGTTTTTT.

This clone turned up a few times. The same CDR3 arises from other DNA sequences in this sample as well. The chain joins TRBV6-1 to TRBJ2-7; tentatively, D is TRBD1 (7 bases). The CDR3 is made up of 15 amino acids. Trimming removed 2 bases at V and 2 bases at J, with 13 bases between. CDR1 is MNHNS, CDR2 SASEGT, per germline. The CDR3, as DNA: TGTGCCAGCAGTGAACGTGGGGGGACAGCCTACGAGCAGTACTTC. Translated: CASSERGGTAYEQYF.

V and J are TRBV4-1 and TRBJ2-5; D remains unclear. The V gene's germline CDR1 is MGHRA and CDR2 YSYEKL. Trimming removed 2 bases from V and 5 bases from J, with 6 bases in between. The CDR3 length is 12 residues. The chain's CDR3 is CASSQRPETQYF. CDR3 bases: TGCGCCAGCAGCCAAAGACCCGAGACCCAGTACTTC.

The chain carries TRBV28 and TRBJ2-7, with 7 bases that match TRBD2. CDR1 is MDHEN and CDR2 is SYDVKM in the germline V gene. This CDR3 contains 15 residues. V was clipped by 6 bases and J by 3 bases; unmatched bases: 11. The CDR3 is CASSPWEGTYYEQYF. The CDR3 nucleotides are TGTGCCAGCAGCCCCTGGGAGGGAACATACTACGAGCAGTACTTC.

The chain employs TRBV5-1 and TRBJ2-5; 7 bases match TRBD1. CDR1 SGHRS and CDR2 YFSETQ come from the germline V gene. The length of the CDR3 is 13 residues. Trimming cost V 3 bases and J 5 bases; bases outside gene matches: 4. The CDR3 region has the DNA TGCGCCAGCAGCTCACAGGGGTCGGAGACCCAGTACTTC. The encoded protein is CASSSQGSETQYF.

Only a few counts were recorded for this clone. The chain is built from TRBV30 and TRBJ1-4, with D maybe TRBD1 (6 bases). Germline CDR1 reads GTSNPN; CDR2 reads SVGIG (reference sequence). The CDR3 contains 13 residues. V gave up 5 bases and J gave up 3 bases, with 10 bases separating them. CDR3 bases: TGTGCCTGGGGAGGGGGAGCTAATGAAAAACTGTTTTTT. It codes for CAWGGGANEKLFF. The whole variable domain, filled in from reference TRBV30 and TRBJ1-4, reads SQTIHQWPATLVQPVGSPLSLECTVEGTSNPNLYWYRQAAGRGLQLLFYSVGIGQISSEVPQNLSASRPQDRQFILSSKKLLLSDSGFYLCAWGGGANEKLFFGSGTQLSVL.